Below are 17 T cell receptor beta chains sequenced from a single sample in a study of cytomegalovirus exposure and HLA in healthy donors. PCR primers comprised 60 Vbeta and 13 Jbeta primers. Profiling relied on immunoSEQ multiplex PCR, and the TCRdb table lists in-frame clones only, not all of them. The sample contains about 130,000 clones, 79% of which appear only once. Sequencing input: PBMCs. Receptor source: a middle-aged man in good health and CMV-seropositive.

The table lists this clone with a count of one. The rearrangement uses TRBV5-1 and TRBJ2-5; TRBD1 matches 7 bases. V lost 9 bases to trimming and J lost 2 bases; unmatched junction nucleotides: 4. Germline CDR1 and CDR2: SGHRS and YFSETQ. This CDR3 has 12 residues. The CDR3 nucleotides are TGCGCCACCTCCAGGGGGCAAGAGACCCAGTACTTC. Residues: CATSRGQETQYF.

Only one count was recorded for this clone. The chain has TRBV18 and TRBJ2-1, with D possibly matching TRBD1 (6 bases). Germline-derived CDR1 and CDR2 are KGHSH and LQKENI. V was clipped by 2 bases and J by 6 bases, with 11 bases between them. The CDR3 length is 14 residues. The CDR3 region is CASSPVDRCNEQFF. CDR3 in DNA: TGTGCCAGCTCACCAGTTGACAGGTGCAATGAGCAGTTCTTC.

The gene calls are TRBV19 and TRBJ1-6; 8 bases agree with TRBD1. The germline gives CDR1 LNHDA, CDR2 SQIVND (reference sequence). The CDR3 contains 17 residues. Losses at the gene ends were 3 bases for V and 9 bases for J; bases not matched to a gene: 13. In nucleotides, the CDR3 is TGTGCCAGTAGTATCTCGACAGACAGGGGTTTTGGTTCACCCCTCCACTTT. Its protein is CASSISTDRGFGSPLHF.

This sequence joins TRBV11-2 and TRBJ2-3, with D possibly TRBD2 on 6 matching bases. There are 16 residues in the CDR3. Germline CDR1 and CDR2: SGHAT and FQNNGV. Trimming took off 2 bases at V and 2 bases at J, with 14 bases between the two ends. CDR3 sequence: CASSLPGGANTDTQYF. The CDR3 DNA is TGTGCCAGCAGCTTACCCGGGGGAGCCAACACAGATACGCAGTATTTT.

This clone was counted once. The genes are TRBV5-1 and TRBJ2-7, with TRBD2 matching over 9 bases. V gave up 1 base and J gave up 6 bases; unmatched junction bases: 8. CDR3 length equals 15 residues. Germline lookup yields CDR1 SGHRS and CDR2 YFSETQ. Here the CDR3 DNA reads TGCGCCAGCAGCTTGATGCGGGAGGGCCAACGCGAGCAGTACTTC. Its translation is CASSLMREGQREQYF.

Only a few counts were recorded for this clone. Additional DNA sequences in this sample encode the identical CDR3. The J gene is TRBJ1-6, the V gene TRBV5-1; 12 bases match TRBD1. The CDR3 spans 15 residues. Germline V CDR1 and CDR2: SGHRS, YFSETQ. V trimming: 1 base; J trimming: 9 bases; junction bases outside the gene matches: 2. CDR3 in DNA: TGCGCCAGCAGCTTGCGGGACAGGGGGCTTTCACCCCTCCACTTT. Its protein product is CASSLRDRGLSPLHF.

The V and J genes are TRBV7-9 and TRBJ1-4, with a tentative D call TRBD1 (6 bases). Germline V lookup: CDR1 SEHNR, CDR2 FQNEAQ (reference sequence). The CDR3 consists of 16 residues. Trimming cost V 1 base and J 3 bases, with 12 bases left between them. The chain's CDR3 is CASSLGDIGPNEKLFF. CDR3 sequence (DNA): TGTGCCAGCAGCTTAGGGGACATAGGCCCTAATGAAAAACTGTTTTTT.

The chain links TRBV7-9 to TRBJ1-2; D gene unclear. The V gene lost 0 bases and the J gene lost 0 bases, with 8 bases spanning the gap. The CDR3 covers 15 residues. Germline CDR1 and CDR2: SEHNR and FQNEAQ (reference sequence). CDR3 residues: CASSLASGTNYGYTF. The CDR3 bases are TGTGCCAGCAGCTTAGCGAGCGGGACTAACTATGGCTACACCTTC. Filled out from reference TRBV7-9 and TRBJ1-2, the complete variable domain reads DTGVSQNPRHKITKRGQNVTFRCDPISEHNRLYWYRQTLGQGPEFLTYFQNEAQLEKSRLLSDRFSAERPKGSFSTLEIQRTEQGDSAMYLCASSLASGTNYGYTFGSGTRLTVV.

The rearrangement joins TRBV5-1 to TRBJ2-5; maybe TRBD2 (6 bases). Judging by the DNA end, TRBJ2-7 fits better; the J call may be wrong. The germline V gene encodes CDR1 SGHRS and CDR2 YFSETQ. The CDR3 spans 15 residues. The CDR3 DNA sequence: TGCGCCAGCAGCCTCCGACGGGGCGGGATCGACGAGCAGTACTTC. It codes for CASSLRRGGIDEQYF.

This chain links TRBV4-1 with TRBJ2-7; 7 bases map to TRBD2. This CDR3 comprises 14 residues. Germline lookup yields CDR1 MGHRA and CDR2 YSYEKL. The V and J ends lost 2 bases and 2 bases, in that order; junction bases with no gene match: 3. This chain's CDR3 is CASSQRAGTYEQYF. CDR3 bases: TGCGCCAGCAGCCAAAGAGCGGGGACCTACGAGCAGTACTTC.

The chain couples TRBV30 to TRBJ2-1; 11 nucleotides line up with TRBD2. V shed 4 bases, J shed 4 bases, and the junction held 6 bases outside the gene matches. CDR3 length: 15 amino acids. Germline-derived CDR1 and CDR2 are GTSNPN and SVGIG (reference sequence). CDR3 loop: CAWTRGTSGYNEQFF. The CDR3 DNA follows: TGTGCCTGGACCCGCGGGACTAGCGGATACAATGAGCAGTTCTTC.

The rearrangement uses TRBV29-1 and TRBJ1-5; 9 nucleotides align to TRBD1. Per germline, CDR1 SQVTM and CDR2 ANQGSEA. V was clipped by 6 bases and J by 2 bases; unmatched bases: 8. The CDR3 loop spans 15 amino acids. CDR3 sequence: CSVRDRATGNQPQHF. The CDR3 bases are TGCAGCGTCCGGGACAGGGCCACGGGCAATCAGCCCCAGCATTTT.

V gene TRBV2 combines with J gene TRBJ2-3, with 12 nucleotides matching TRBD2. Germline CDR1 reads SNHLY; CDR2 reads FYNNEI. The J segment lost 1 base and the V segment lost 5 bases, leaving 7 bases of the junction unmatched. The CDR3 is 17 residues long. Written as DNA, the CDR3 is TGTGCCAGCAGTATCCGACTAGCGGGAGAGGGCACAGATACGCAGTATTTT. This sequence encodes CASSIRLAGEGTDTQYF.

The DNA of the CDR3 is TGTGCCAGCAGTATCTTTAGGGACAGCGTCTATGGCTACACCTTC. It specifies CASSIFRDSVYGYTF. The chain links TRBV11-3 to TRBJ1-2, with TRBD1 matching 7 bases. V was pared by 6 bases and J by 4 bases, with 11 bases of the junction left unmatched. CDR3 length: 15 residues. Germline V gene data show CDR1 as SGHNT and CDR2 as YENEEA.

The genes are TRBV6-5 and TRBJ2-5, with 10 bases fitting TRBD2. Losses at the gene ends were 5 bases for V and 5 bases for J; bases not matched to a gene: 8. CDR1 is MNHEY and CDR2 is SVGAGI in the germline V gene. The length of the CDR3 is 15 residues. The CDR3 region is CASSTSSGSAETQYF. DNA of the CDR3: TGTGCCAGCAGTACCTCTAGCGGGAGCGCGGAGACCCAGTACTTC.

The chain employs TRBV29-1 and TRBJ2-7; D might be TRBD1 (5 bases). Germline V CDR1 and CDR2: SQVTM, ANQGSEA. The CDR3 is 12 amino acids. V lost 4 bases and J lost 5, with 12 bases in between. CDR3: CSVVQGAHEQYF. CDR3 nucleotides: TGCAGCGTTGTCCAAGGGGCCCACGAGCAGTACTTC.

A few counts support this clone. The CDR3 DNA sequence: TGTGCCAGCGGAAGAACAGGGGGTGGACAGCCCCAGCATTTT. Translated, it gives CASGRTGGGQPQHF. The chain links TRBV5-6 to TRBJ1-5, with 8 positions matching TRBD1. CDR3 length: 14 residues. With 7 bases clipped from V and 7 bases from J, the junction kept 10 bases outside the gene matches. The germline V gene has CDR1 SGHDT and CDR2 YYEEEE.